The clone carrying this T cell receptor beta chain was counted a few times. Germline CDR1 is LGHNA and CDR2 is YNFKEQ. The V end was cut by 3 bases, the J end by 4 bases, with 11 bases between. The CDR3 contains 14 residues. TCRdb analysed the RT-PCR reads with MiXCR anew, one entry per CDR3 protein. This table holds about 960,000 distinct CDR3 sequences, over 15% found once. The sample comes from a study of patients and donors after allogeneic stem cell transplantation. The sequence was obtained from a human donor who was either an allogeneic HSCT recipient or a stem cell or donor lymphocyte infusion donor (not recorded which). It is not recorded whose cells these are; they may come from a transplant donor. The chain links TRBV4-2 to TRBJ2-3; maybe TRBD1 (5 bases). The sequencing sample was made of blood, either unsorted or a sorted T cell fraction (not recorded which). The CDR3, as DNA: TGTGCCAGCAGCCAGCGCCAAGGGGCAGATACGCAGTATTTT. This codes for CASSQRQGADTQYF.